The clone carrying this T cell receptor (beta chain) was detected ten times or more. No antigen is known for it. The data originate from a study of T-cell reconstitution after alpha-beta-depleted transplantation in children. Notes on the study in general: The origin of high day-60 TCRbeta diversity in some patients lay in surviving recipient T cells and thymic progenitors.

Construction of the TCRbeta library involved unique molecular identifiers. A single record per CDR3 protein comes from TCRdb applying MiXCR to the PCR reads. The sample consists of some 600,000 distinct CDR3 sequences, approximately 13% of them appearing once. Sequencing used PBMCs, mostly from graft donor cells, obtained 360 days after TCRalphabeta/CD19-depleted stem cell transplant. This clonotype was sampled from a male patient younger than 18 who had a stem cell transplant for acute myeloid leukemia, so the T cells may come from the graft donor.

The CDR3 sequence is CASSQSARGPFSSGANVLTF. CDR3 nucleotides: TGTGCCAGCAGCCAATCGGCAAGGGGACCCTTTAGCTCTGGGGCCAACGTCCTGACTTTC. The V call is TRBV16, the J call TRBJ2-6; either TRBD1 or TRBD2 may supply D (5 bases each). CDR3 length: 20 amino acids. V gave up 0 bases and J gave up 0 bases, with 18 bases separating them. The germline gives CDR1 KGHSY, CDR2 FQNENV.